This T cell receptor (beta chain) comes out of a study of PD-1 blockade in classical Hodgkin lymphoma. Regarding the study as a whole: By C4D1, diversity of CD4+ TCRs had risen significantly, whereas that of CD8+ TCRs had not. Reports described newly diagnosed patients as having lower baseline TCR diversity than healthy donors. Undefined causes, possibly disease activity or prior therapy, underlie the repertoire differences.

Using immunoSEQ multiplex PCR, the repertoire was profiled, and TCRdb retains in-frame clones only, with some absent. The sample holds fewer than 100,000 clones; about nine tenths are singletons and the top ten take less than 25%. With regard to this clone: Its cognate antigen is unknown.

Trimming cost V 8 bases and J 1 base, with 17 bases left between them. CDR1 LNHDA and CDR2 SQIVND come from the germline V gene (reference sequence). The CDR3 covers 15 residues. All patients experienced relapse after autologous stem cell transplantation, and brentuximab vedotin exposure was variable. Responses achieved at best were complete response, partial response or progressive disease. The material sequenced was peripheral blood mononuclear cells (PBMCs), taken at baseline. The source is a human donor with classical Hodgkin lymphoma. The V gene is TRBV19, the J gene TRBJ1-1; D is uncertain. The CDR3 DNA follows: TGTGCCAGTCCCCCGGGAGACAACCGGAACACTGAAGCTTTCTTT. It codes for CASPPGDNRNTEAFF. The whole variable domain, filled in from reference TRBV19 and TRBJ1-1, reads DGGITQSPKYLFRKEGQNVTLSCEQNLNHDAMYWYRQDPGQGLRLIYYSQIVNDFQKGDIAEGYSVSREKKESFPLTVTSAQKNPTAFYLCASPPGDNRNTEAFFGQGTRLTVV.